These 18 T cell receptor beta chains originate from one sample sequenced in a study of cytomegalovirus exposure and HLA in healthy donors. Primers included in the PCR were 60 Vbeta and 13 Jbeta primers. Using immunoSEQ multiplex PCR, the repertoire was profiled, and TCRdb retains in-frame clones only, with some absent. The sample records under 200,000 clones, over 65% being singletons. Sequencing was done on a sample of PBMCs. These receptors were obtained from a middle-aged woman in good health and CMV-seropositive.

The chain is built from TRBV6-1 and TRBJ2-5; TRBD2 agrees at 7 bases. V shed 2 bases, J shed 1 base, and the junction held 7 bases outside the gene matches. This CDR3 contains 16 residues. Germline values: CDR1 MNHNS, CDR2 SASEGT. The CDR3 sequence: CASSESGAGLQETQYF. For the CDR3, the DNA is TGTGCCAGCAGTGAATCGGGAGCGGGGCTCCAAGAGACCCAGTACTTC.

Comment on this clone: Other DNA sequences in this sample translate to the same CDR3. The rearrangement links TRBV7-8 to TRBJ1-5; D gene unclear. CDR3 length equals 14 residues. Germline V gene data show CDR1 as SGHVS and CDR2 as FQNEAQ. Trimming took 2 bases from V and 4 from J, leaving 9 bases between them. The CDR3 reads CASSLLEINQPQHF. CDR3 DNA: TGTGCCAGCAGCTTACTGGAGATAAATCAGCCCCAGCATTTT.

The chain employs TRBV19 and TRBJ1-2, with 7 bases lining up with TRBD1. J was trimmed by 7 bases and V by 5 bases; bases with no gene match: 10. The germline V gene has CDR1 LNHDA and CDR2 SQIVND (reference sequence). The CDR3 extends over 14 amino acids. The CDR3 DNA reads TGTGCCAGTAGTGAGACAGGGTCAGGGGTTGGCTACACCTTC. This encodes CASSETGSGVGYTF.

Only one count was recorded for this clone. The chain employs TRBV7-9 and TRBJ2-7; 12 bases match TRBD1. The V gene end was trimmed by 3 bases and the J gene end by 5 bases; junction bases not matched to a gene: 11. CDR1 is SEHNR and CDR2 is FQNEAQ in the germline V gene (reference sequence). This CDR3 has 17 residues. The DNA of the CDR3 is TGTGCCAGCAGCTTTGTGGGTTTTGGGACAGGGGGCGACGAGCAGTACTTC. Translation: CASSFVGFGTGGDEQYF.

The chain is built from TRBV13 and TRBJ2-7; 11 nucleotides line up with TRBD2. Losses at the gene ends were 4 bases for V and 3 bases for J; bases not matched to a gene: 2. The CDR3 totals 14 residues. Per germline, CDR1 PRHDT and CDR2 FYEKMQ (reference sequence). CDR3 DNA: TGTGCCAGCAGCTCCGGGACTAGCGGCTACGAGCAGTACTTC. Its protein is CASSSGTSGYEQYF. The entire variable domain, with the rest obtained from reference TRBV13 and TRBJ2-7, is as follows: AAGVIQSPRHLIKEKRETATLKCYPIPRHDTVYWYQQGPGQDPQFLISFYEKMQSDKGSIPDRFSAQQFSDYHSELNMSSLELGDSALYFCASSSGTSGYEQYFGPGTRLTVT.

The chain is built from TRBV19 and TRBJ1-5; unclear D gene. The CDR3 extends over 14 amino acids. CDR1 is LNHDA, CDR2 SQIVND, per germline (reference sequence). V was pared by 6 bases and J by 5 bases, with 14 bases between. The CDR3 protein is CASSGPAADQPQHF. The CDR3, as DNA: TGTGCCAGTAGCGGTCCCGCCGCCGATCAGCCCCAGCATTTT.

This clone appeared a few times. The V call is TRBV5-1, the J call TRBJ2-2; D uncertain. CDR3 size: 13 residues. The germline V gene encodes CDR1 SGHRS and CDR2 YFSETQ. Trimming stripped 0 bases from V and 5 bases from J, with 5 bases between. This CDR3 is CASSLDITGELFF. The CDR3 nucleotides read TGCGCCAGCAGCTTGGACATTACCGGGGAGCTGTTTTTT.

CDR3 DNA: TGCGCCTTCCGGACAGGGCTCTTTGGCGAGGAGACCCAGTACTTC. Protein product: CAFRTGLFGEETQYF. The chain recombines TRBV10-1 with TRBJ2-5; TRBD1 matches 8 bases. Germline V lookup: CDR1 WNHNN, CDR2 SYGVQD (reference sequence). CDR3 length equals 15 residues. V lost 11 bases to trimming and J lost 5 bases; unmatched junction nucleotides: 16.

V is TRBV5-4 and J is TRBJ1-4; 8 nucleotides match TRBD1. The V gene end was trimmed by 4 bases and the J gene end by 6 bases; junction bases not matched to a gene: 8. Germline-derived CDR1 and CDR2 are SGHNT and YYREEE (reference sequence). The CDR3 is 15 amino acids. The CDR3 spells CASSRRQGKDEKLFF. DNA for the CDR3: TGTGCCAGCAGCCGTCGACAGGGGAAGGATGAAAAACTGTTTTTT.

The chain joins TRBV27 to TRBJ2-1, with no clear D. This CDR3 spans 13 amino acids. Germline-derived CDR1 and CDR2 are MNHEY and SMNVEV (reference sequence). V was pared by 8 bases and J by 0 bases, with 8 bases between. The CDR3 sequence: CASSYSSYNEQFF. Written as DNA, the CDR3 is TGTGCCAGCTCTTATAGCTCCTACAATGAGCAGTTCTTC.

This clone has just a few counts. Here the CDR3 reads CASSQEPGNQPQHF. As DNA, the CDR3 is TGTGCCAGCAGCCAAGAGCCGGGCAATCAGCCCCAGCATTTT. This chain links TRBV7-2 with TRBJ1-5, with no clear D. V shed 5 bases and J shed 2 bases, with 10 bases lying between them. This CDR3 region has 14 residues. Per germline, CDR1 SGHTA and CDR2 FQGNSA.

V is TRBV6-5 and J is TRBJ2-5, with a weak D call TRBD1 (5 bases). The end of the DNA aligns better with TRBJ2-7, so the J call may be wrong. CDR1 and CDR2 (germline): MNHEY, SVGAGI. This CDR3 region has 14 residues. CDR3 loop: CASSYGARYYEQYF. The CDR3 DNA follows: TGTGCCAGCAGTTACGGGGCAAGGTACTACGAGCAGTACTTC.

The chain links TRBV27 to TRBJ2-2, with 10 bases matching TRBD2. This CDR3 is 16 amino acids long. Germline-derived CDR1 and CDR2 are MNHEY and SMNVEV (reference sequence). Trimming took 4 bases from V and 3 from J; bases not matched to a gene: 5. The CDR3 bases are TGTGCCAGCAGTTCGCTAGCGGGAGATTACACCGGGGAGCTGTTTTTT. Translated: CASSSLAGDYTGELFF.

The rearrangement uses TRBV29-1 and TRBJ1-3; D not certain. Germline V gene lookup returns CDR1 SQVTM and CDR2 ANQGSEA. The CDR3 has 12 amino acids. V was shortened by 7 bases and J by 7 bases, with 14 bases between the two germline ends. The DNA of the CDR3 is TGCAGCGCCCAGGAGGATGGCAACACCATATATTTT. Its protein product is CSAQEDGNTIYF.

This clone was counted once. The chain is built from TRBV5-8 and TRBJ1-2; 7 nucleotides match TRBD1. Germline loops: CDR1 SGHTS, CDR2 YDEGEE. This CDR3 contains 13 residues. V was pared by 6 bases and J by 6 bases, with 8 bases of the junction left unmatched. As DNA, the CDR3 is TGTGCCAGCAACCAATTCAGGGGGGATGGCTACACCTTC. The encoded protein is CASNQFRGDGYTF.

In DNA form, the CDR3 reads TGCGCCAGCAGAAAGACCGGACTAGCGGGATCCTACAATGAGCAGTTCTTC. It specifies CASRKTGLAGSYNEQFF. The chain carries TRBV5-1 and TRBJ2-1; 12 nucleotides line up with TRBD2. From germline, CDR1 is SGHRS and CDR2 YFSETQ. The J segment lost 1 base and the V segment lost 5 bases, leaving 7 bases of the junction unmatched. The CDR3 runs to 17 residues. Based on the CDR3 plus reference TRBV5-1 and TRBJ2-1, the full variable domain is KAGVTQTPRYLIKTRGQQVTLSCSPISGHRSVSWYQQTPGQGLQFLFEYFSETQRNKGNFPGRFSGRQFSNSRSEMNVSTLELGDSALYLCASRKTGLAGSYNEQFFGPGTRLTVL.

This chain's CDR3 is CAISGVNPNTEAFF. The CDR3 DNA reads as TGTGCCATCAGTGGAGTCAATCCGAACACTGAAGCTTTCTTT. This chain links TRBV10-3 with TRBJ1-1; D is ambiguous. The CDR3 is 14 residues long. V was cut by 4 bases and J by 1 base, with 10 bases left in between. Germline values: CDR1 ENHRY, CDR2 SYGVKD.

As DNA, the CDR3 is TGTGCCAGCAGAAATGACAGGGACTCTGGAAACACCATATATTTT. This encodes CASRNDRDSGNTIYF. V usage is TRBV9 and J usage is TRBJ1-3; 7 nucleotides match TRBD1. The CDR3 length is 15 residues. J lost 0 bases, V lost 5 bases, and 5 bases had no gene match. Germline CDR1 is SGDLS and CDR2 is YYNGEE.